This TCR beta chain was identified during a study of tumor-infiltrating lymphocytes in primary liver carcinoma. Background on the study: All patients had surgically resected primary liver carcinoma. Samples had roughly 3.5 to 8 million productive TCRbeta reads, comparable between tissue types. Study results and limitations: It was in tumors, not blood, that the top-250-clone fraction was significantly higher (p = 0.039).

This clonotype was detected only once. Its antigen is not identified. One end of the junction fails to match germline, which may point to a read error. The investigators made TCR beta cDNA from approximately 500 ng total RNA, using a constant-region primer. Slightly modified ARM-PCR served as the procedure for the TCR beta libraries. These libraries came from three rounds of nested multiplex PCR. PCR rounds one and two used TRBV1-TRBV30 forward primers with a C-beta reverse primer for around 9 cycles each. TCRdb independently ran MiXCR on the multiplex PCR reads; one entry per CDR3 protein. This sample has about 210,000 distinct CDR3 sequences; approximately 64% occur once, and the top ten carry about 7.1%. There are 15 residues in the CDR3. Germline CDR1 MNHEY, CDR2 SVGAGI. Unsorted whole blood served as the source of blood RNA, and germline DNA was extracted as well.

The sequence was collected from a woman aged 55-70 years with primary liver carcinoma and hepatitis B virus infection. This chain joins TRBV6-5 and TRBJ1-2; possible D gene TRBD1, 6 bases. Source material: peripheral blood. The CDR3 loop reads CASRYSPDSHYGYTF. The CDR3 nucleotides are TGTGCCAGCAGATACTCCCCGGACAGTCACTATGGCTACACCTTC.